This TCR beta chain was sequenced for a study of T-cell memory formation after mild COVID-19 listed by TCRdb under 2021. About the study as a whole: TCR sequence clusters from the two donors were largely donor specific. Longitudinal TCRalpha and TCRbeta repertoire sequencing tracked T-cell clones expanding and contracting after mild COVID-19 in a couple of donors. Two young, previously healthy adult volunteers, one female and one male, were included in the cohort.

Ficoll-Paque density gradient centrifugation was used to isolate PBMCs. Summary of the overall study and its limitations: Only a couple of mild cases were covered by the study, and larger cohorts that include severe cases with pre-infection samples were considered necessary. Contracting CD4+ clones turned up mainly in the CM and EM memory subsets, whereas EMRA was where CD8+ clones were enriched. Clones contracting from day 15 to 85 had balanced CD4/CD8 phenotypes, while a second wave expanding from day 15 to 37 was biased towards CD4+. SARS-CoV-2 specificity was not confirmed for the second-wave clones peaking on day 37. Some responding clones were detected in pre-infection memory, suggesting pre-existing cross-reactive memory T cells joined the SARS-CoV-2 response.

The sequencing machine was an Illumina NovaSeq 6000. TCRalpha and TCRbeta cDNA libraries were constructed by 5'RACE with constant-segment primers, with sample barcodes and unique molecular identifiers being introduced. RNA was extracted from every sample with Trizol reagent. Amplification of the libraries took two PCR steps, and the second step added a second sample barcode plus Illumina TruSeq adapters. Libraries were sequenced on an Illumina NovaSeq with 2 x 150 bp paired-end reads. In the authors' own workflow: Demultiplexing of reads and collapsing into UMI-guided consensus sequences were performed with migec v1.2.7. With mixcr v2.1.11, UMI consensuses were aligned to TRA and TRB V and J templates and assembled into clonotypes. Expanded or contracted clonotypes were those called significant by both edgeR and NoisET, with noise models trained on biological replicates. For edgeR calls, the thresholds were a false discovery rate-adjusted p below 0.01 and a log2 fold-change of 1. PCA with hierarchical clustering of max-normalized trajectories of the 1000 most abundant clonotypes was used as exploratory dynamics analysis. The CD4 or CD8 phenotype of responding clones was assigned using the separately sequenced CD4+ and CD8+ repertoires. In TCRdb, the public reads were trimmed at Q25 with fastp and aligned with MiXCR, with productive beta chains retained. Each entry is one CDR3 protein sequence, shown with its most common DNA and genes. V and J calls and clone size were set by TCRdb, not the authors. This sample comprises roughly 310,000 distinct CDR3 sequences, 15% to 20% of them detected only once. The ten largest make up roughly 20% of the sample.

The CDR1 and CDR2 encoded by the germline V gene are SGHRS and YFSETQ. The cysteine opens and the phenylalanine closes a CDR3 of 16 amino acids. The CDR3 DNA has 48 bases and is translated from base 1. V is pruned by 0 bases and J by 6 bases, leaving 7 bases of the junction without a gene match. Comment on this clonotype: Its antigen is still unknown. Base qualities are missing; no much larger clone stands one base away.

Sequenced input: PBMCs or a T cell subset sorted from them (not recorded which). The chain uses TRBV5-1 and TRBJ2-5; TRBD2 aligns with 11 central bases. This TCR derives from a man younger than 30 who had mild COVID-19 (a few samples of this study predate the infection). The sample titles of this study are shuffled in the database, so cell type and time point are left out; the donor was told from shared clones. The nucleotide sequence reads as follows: TGCGCCAGCAGCTTGGTAGTAGCGGGGGGGCCGAAGACCCAGTACTTC. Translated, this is CASSLVVAGGPKTQYF.